These 2 T cell receptor beta chains were all obtained from the same sample, sequenced in a study of blood T cell repertoires in COVID-19. Sequencing used immunoSEQ multiplex PCR; TCRdb keeps in-frame clones, though not all of them. This table has 300,000 to 450,000 clones, 70% to 90% appearing once. Sequenced: peripheral blood. Receptors were obtained from a woman aged 55-70 years with COVID-19, enrolled during active disease.

The CDR3 sequence: CASSKEWGPYNEQFF. CDR3 sequence (DNA): TGTGCCAGCAGCAAGGAGTGGGGGCCCTACAATGAGCAGTTCTTC. The chain uses TRBV9 and TRBJ2-1; possibly TRBD1 for D (6 bases). Germline CDR1 is SGDLS and CDR2 is YYNGEE. The ends were cut back, 4 bases at V and 2 bases at J, with 13 bases in the middle. There are 15 residues in the CDR3.

The chain links TRBV5-1 to TRBJ1-6; no reliable D call. The V end lost 0 bases, the J end lost 10 bases, and 14 bases lay between the germline ends. The CDR3 contains 15 residues. Germline CDR1 reads SGHRS; CDR2 reads YFSETQ. CDR3 residues: CASSLAAGLGSPLHF. CDR3 nucleotide sequence: TGCGCCAGCAGCTTGGCCGCGGGTTTGGGATCACCCCTCCACTTT.